This entry describes one T cell receptor beta chain. At least ten counts were recorded for this clonotype. This receptor's antigen is unknown. No much larger clone is present one base from it, and per-base qualities are unavailable. The data stem from a study of T cells in Graves' hyperthyroidism and ophthalmopathy (dated by TCRdb to about 2019). With respect to the entire study: Peripheral blood samples were taken at initial diagnosis, before any treatment was given. A discovery cohort of around 98 patients, about 44 with Graves' ophthalmopathy and 55 to 60 with stable Graves' hyperthyroidism, was used to find distinguishing TCR V-J signatures. Prospective prediction of ophthalmopathy was tested in an independent validation cohort of fewer than 20 hyperthyroidism patients and 15 to 17 patients who later progressed to ophthalmopathy. The 75 to 100 discovery patients were randomly split 7:3 into training and test sets. Thyroid tissue and blood T-cell repertoires from several Graves' hyperthyroidism patients were also compared in the study. Following sampling, methimazole starting at 30 mg daily was given to hyperthyroidism patients, and high-dose intravenous methylprednisolone was given to ophthalmopathy patients. The paper reports TCR Vbeta CDR3 sequencing of some 140 peripheral blood samples: around 41 ophthalmopathy, under 80 hyperthyroidism and roughly 17 progressor patients.

For CDR1 and CDR2, the germline V gene lists SQVTM and ANQGSEA. Clipping removes 2 bases from V and 2 bases from J, with 14 as the unmatched junction base count. The CDR3 numbers 17 residues from cysteine through phenylalanine. The kept DNA is CDR3 alone, 51 bases in frame from the first base. Broader findings and caveats from the paper: Most expanded thyroid clonotypes (frequency above 0.001) were also detected in blood, suggesting blood repertoires may reflect thyroid immune responses. A model built on a 13 V-J signature distinguished ophthalmopathy from stable hyperthyroidism, reaching roughly 88% sensitivity and approximately 83% specificity in cross-validation and 80%/75% in testing. Sample size was not statistically predetermined, and investigators were not blinded to group allocation. In validation, the model predicted progression to ophthalmopathy a median of around six months before onset, with about 67% sensitivity and 72.22% specificity.

In the ophthalmopathy patients, disease was moderately to severely active, with a Clinical Activity Score of 3 or more, a NOSPECS grade of 4 or more, and a duration of less than 3 months. Any patient with an uncontrolled infection, another autoimmune disease, pregnancy or lactation was excluded. Clinical symptoms, serum thyroxine and TRAb, thyroid ultrasound, and orbital computed tomography formed the basis for the diagnoses. PBMCs were isolated from 7.5 to 10 ml of fresh peripheral blood by Ficoll-Paque density gradient centrifugation. Total RNA was extracted with Trizol reagent, and quality was checked on an Agilent 2100 Bioanalyzer. The TCR beta CDR3 regions were amplified from RNA transcripts. The first round of RT-PCR for the TCR CDR3 was performed with the HTBI primer set and the Qiagen OneStep RT-PCR kit. A second multiplex PCR round built the libraries, followed by size selection and purification. The libraries were sequenced on an Illumina HiSeq2000 using paired-end 100 bp reads. Turning to the authors' computational methods: SOAPnuke was used to process the raw data, with reads discarded if the reads contained adapters or uncalled bases, had a mean Phred below 15, or lacked an exact constant-primer or identifier match. High-quality paired reads were merged using COPE v1.2.5, and each unique nucleotide sequence was defined as a clonotype. MiTCR v1.1 was used to align the clonotypes against IMGT TRBV, TRBD and TRBJ reference segments. Analysis was restricted to V-J combinations with a frequency above 0.0001, which covered about 99% of repertoires. A TCS score was defined as the ratio of F50 (clonal expansion) to E x V (chaos), with BLOSUM62-based TCRdist applied between CDR3 peptides within each V-J. Welch's t-statistics and random forest reduced several hundred V-J features to 13, which were used in a naive Bayes classifier (R e1071). TCRdb handled the public reads itself, with Q25 trimming in fastp and clone calling in MiXCR, and kept productive beta chains. Each CDR3 protein gets just one entry, which takes the most common genes and DNA from the rows behind it. These V and J calls derive from TCRdb rather than the authors' analysis. This sample comprises about 330,000 distinct CDR3 sequences, roughly 13% of them detected only once. Clones ranked in the top ten supply around 32% of the sample.

The sample taken for sequencing was blood. This chain joins TRBV29-1 to TRBJ2-5; 7 bases in the junction line up with TRBD1. The source is a woman between 40 and 50 years old with Graves' ophthalmopathy. CDR3 reads: CSVEFRQGVKGQETQYF. The DNA sequence follows: TGCAGCGTTGAATTCCGGCAGGGGGTGAAAGGACAAGAGACCCAGTACTTC. The entire variable domain, with the stretches around the CDR3 drawn from the reference TRBV29-1 and TRBJ2-5 proteins, is SAVISQKPSRDICQRGTSLTIQCQVDSQVTMMFWYRQQPGQSLTLIATANQGSEATYESGFVIDKFPISRPNLTFSTLTVSNMSPEDSSIYLCSVEFRQGVKGQETQYFGPGTRLLVL.